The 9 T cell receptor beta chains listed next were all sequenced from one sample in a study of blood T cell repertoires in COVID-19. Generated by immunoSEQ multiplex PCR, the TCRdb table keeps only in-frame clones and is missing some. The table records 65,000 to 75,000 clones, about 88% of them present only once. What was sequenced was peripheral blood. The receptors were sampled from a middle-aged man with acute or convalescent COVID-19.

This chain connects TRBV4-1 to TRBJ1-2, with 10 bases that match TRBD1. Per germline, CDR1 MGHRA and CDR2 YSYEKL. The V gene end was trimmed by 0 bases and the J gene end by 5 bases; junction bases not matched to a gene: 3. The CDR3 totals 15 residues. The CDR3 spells CASSQDLGQGYGYTF. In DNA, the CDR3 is TGCGCCAGCAGCCAAGATCTGGGACAGGGGTATGGCTACACCTTC.

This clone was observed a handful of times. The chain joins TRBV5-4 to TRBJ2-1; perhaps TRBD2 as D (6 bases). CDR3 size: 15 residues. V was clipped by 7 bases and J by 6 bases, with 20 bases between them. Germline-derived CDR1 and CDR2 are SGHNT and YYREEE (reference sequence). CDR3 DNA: TGTGCCAGCGGAGTGCTGGGGGGAGGACTCAATGAGCAGTTCTTC. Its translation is CASGVLGGGLNEQFF. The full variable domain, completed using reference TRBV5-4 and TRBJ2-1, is ETGVTQSPTHLIKTRGQQVTLRCSSQSGHNTVSWYQQALGQGPQFIFQYYREEENGRGNFPPRFSGLQFPNYSSELNVNALELDDSALYLCASGVLGGGLNEQFFGPGTRLTVL.

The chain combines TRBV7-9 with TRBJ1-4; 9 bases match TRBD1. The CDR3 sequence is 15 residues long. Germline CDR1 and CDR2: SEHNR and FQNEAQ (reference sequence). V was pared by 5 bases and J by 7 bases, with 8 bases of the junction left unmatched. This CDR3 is CASSLRTGAGEKLFF. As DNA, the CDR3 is TGTGCCAGCAGCCTTCGGACAGGGGCGGGTGAAAAACTGTTTTTT.

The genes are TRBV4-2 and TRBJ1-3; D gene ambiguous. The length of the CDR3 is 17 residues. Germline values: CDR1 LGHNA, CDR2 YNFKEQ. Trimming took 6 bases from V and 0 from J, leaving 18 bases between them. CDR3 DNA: TGTGCCAGCAGTCACCGGGGTCACCTGAGCTCTGGAAACACCATATATTTT. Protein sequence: CASSHRGHLSSGNTIYF.

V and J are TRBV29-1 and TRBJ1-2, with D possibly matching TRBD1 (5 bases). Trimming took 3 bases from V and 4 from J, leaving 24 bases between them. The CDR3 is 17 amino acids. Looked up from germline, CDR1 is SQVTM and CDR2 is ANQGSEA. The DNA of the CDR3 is TGCAGCGTTGACGCTCCCGGGACCGGGGGTCGCTCCTATGGCTACACCTTC. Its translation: CSVDAPGTGGRSYGYTF.

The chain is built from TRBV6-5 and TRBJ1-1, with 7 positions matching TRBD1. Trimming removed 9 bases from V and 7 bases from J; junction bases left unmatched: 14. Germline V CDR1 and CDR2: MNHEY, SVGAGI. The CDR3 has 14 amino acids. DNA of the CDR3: TGTGCCAGTGGGAAGTCCGTAGGGGGCTTTGAAGCTTTCTTT. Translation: CASGKSVGGFEAFF.

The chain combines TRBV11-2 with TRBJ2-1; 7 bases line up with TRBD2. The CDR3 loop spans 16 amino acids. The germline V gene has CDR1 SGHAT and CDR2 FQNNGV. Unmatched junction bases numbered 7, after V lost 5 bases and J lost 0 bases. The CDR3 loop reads CASSIRRESSYNEQFF. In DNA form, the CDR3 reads TGTGCCAGCAGCATCCGGCGGGAGAGCTCCTACAATGAGCAGTTCTTC.

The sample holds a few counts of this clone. The CDR3 bases are TGTGCCAGTAACGGCCCGACAGGGATAAACACTGAAGCTTTCTTT. The encoded protein is CASNGPTGINTEAFF. The genes are TRBV19 and TRBJ1-1; 7 bases are a match to TRBD1. From germline, CDR1 is LNHDA and CDR2 SQIVND (reference sequence). This CDR3 has 15 amino acids. J lost 2 bases, V lost 7 bases, and 10 bases had no gene match.

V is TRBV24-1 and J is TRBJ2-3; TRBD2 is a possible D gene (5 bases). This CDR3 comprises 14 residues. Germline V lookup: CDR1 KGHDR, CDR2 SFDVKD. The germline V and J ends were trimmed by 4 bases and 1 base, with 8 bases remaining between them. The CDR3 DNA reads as TGTGCCACCAGTGAATTTAGCGGCACAGATACGCAGTATTTT. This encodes CATSEFSGTDTQYF.